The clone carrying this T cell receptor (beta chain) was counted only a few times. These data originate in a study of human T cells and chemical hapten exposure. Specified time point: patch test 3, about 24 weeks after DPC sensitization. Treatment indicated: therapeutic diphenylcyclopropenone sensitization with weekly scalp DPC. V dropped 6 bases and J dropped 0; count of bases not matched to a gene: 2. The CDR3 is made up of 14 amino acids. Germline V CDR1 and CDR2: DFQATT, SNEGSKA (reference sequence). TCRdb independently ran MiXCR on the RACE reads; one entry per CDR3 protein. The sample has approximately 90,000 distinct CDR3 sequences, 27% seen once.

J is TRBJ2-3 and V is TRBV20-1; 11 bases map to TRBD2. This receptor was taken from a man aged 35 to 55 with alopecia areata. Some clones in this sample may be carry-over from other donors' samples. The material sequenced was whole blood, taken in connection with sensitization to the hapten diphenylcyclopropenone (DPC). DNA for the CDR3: TGCAGTGCCCGGACTAGCGGGAGCACAGATACGCAGTATTTT. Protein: CSARTSGSTDTQYF.